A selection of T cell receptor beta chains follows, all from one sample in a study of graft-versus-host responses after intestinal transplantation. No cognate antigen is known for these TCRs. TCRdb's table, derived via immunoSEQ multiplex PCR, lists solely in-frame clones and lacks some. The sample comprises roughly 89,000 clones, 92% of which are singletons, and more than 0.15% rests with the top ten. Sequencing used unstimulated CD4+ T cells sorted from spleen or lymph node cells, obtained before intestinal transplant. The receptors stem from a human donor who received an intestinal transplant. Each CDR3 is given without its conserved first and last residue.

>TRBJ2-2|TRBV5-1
ASSSGQTTGELF
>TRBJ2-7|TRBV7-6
ASSRGGDTFYEQY
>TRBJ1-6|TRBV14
ASSFRQSYNSPLH
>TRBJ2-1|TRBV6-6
ASSYPRTSPGHEQF
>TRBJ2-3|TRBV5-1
ASSLVGRATDTQY
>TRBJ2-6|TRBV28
ASRSGGPISGANVLT
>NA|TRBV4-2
ASSQGQETYEQY
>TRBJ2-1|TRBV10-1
ASSELAGSYNEQF
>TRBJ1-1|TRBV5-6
ASFHRGRRTEAF
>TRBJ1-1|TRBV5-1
ASSGGTVYTEAF
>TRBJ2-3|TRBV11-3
ASSLQGASDTQY
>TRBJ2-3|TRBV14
ASSLRQRTDTQY
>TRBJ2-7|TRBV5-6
ASSLDRVYEQY
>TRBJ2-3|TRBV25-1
ASSTAGLEGTDTQY
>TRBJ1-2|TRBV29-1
SVEDRQGTGYT
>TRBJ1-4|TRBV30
AWSGQGSPNEKLF
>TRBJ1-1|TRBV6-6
ASSLRNTEAF
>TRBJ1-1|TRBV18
ASSPGTRGEAF
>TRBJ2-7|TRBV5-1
ASSLADREQY
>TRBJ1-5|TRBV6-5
ASSPRDTNQPQH
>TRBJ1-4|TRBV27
ASGTRDTSGKLF
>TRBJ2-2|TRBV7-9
ASSLNLGSGELF
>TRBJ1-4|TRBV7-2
ASSLGRGEKLF
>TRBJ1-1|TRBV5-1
ASSLEYRPLSPNTEAF
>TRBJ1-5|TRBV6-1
ASSESRVQPQH
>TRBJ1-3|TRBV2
ASRPDRSGNTIY
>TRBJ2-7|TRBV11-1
ASSLLPGVAYEQY
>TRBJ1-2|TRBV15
ATSRELGQSYGYT
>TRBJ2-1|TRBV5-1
ASSAGLAGDGGKQF
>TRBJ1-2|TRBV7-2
ASSLAQTNYGYT
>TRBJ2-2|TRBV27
ASSPIPRRNTGELF
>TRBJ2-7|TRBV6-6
ASLELSTYEQY
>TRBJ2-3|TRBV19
ASSQHLGLAGGRDTQY
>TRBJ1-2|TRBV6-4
ASSETGTTYGYT
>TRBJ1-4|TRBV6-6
ASSYPGGPANEKLF
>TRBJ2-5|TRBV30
ACTVWETQY
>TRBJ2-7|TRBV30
AWTGQGHEQY
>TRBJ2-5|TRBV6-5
ASSYSIRLNQETQY
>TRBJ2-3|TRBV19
ASSIQITDTQY
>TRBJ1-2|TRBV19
ASTPGTGGNYGYT
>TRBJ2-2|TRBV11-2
ASSYTGLNTGELF
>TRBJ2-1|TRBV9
ASSVGDRGCNEQF
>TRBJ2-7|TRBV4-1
ASSQATGLDLYEQY
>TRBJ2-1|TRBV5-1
ASSLLAGGLDEQF
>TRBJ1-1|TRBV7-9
ASSLAGALNTEAF
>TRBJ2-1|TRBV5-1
ASSLDTSGYGEQF
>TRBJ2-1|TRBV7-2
ASSLAAGSYNEQF
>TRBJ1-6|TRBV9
ASSGPGRSNSPLH
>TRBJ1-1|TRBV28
ASSLEHEAF
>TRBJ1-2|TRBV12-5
ASGFGDRAGYGYT
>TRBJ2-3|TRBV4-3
ASSQVDRASADTQY
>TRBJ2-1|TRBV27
ASSRLLAGGYNEQF
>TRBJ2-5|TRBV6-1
ASSASGTIIGTQY
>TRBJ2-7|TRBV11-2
ASSFGLAGVSKQY
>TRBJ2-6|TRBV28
ASSRLQGISGANVLT